The 27 T cell receptor beta chains in this list originate from one sample, sequenced in a study of molecular identifiers for immune sequencing clone quantification. A single record per CDR3 protein comes from TCRdb applying MiXCR to the PCR reads. The top ten clones hold 0.81% of a sample with 250,000 to 350,000 distinct CDR3 sequences, over 20% of them seen once. Sequenced material: naive CD8+ T cells from blood, with Jurkat cell RNA spiked in. Subset denoted: FACS-sorted CD8+CD4-CCR7+CD45RA+ naive T cells. The receptors derive from a human donor in good health. Some libraries in this study had Jurkat cell RNA spiked in.

This clonotype was detected ten times or more. V usage is TRBV20-1 and J usage is TRBJ2-7; D gene unclear. The germline CDR1 and CDR2 sequences are DFQATT and SNEGSKA (reference sequence). The CDR3 runs to 12 residues. The ends were cut back, 0 bases at V and 6 bases at J, with 9 bases in the middle. Here the CDR3 DNA reads TGCAGTGCTAGAGATCTCCATCCCGAGCAGTACTTC. It encodes CSARDLHPEQYF.

This clonotype showed up many times. CDR3: CASSPPDRSTEAFF. Written as DNA, the CDR3 is TGTGCCAGCAGCCCCCCGGACAGAAGCACTGAAGCTTTCTTT. The chain recombines TRBV5-4 with TRBJ1-1, with D maybe TRBD1 (6 bases). Deletions cut 4 bases from V and 4 bases from J, with 14 bases between. CDR1 is SGHNT, CDR2 YYREEE, per germline (reference sequence). The CDR3 covers 14 residues.

This clonotype was found many times. This chain links TRBV9 with TRBJ2-2; tentatively, D is TRBD2 (5 bases). The germline V and J ends were trimmed by 0 bases and 3 bases, with 9 bases remaining between them. This CDR3 region has 15 residues. Germline CDR1 reads SGDLS; CDR2 reads YYNGEE. CDR3 residues: CASSVEGADTGELFF. For the CDR3, the DNA is TGTGCCAGCAGCGTAGAGGGAGCCGACACCGGGGAGCTGTTTTTT.

This clonotype was observed once. A much larger clone lies a single base off, so this may be a read error. The genes are TRBV9 and TRBJ2-7; D is undetermined. The CDR3 extends over 11 amino acids. Germline V gene sequence: CDR1 SGDLS, CDR2 YYNGEE. CDR3 protein: CDSSVPEEQYF. The CDR3 DNA reads TGTGACAGCAGCGTCCCAGAGGAGCAGTACTTC.

In this sample, this clonotype turned up many times. This chain links TRBV12-3 or TRBV12-4 with TRBJ2-3, with 11 bases lining up with TRBD2. This CDR3 region has 15 residues. The V gene end was trimmed by 7 bases and the J gene end by 5 bases; junction bases not matched to a gene: 8. Here the CDR3 DNA reads TGTGCCAGCACCGGGACTAGCGGCGGTCGAGATACGCAGTATTTT. It is translated as CASTGTSGGRDTQYF.

This clonotype has at least ten counts. The chain couples TRBV28 to TRBJ2-7, with 7 bases aligning to TRBD2. The V gene's germline CDR1 is MDHEN and CDR2 SYDVKM. This CDR3 is 15 amino acids long. Trimming cost V 7 bases and J 7 bases; bases outside gene matches: 16. CDR3 nucleotides: TGTGCCAGCAATAGAGCGGGACCTCTCCCGGGAGAGCAGTACTTC. Amino acid sequence: CASNRAGPLPGEQYF. The full variable domain, in which reference TRBV28 and TRBJ2-7 provide the parts outside the CDR3, is DVKVTQSSRYLVKRTGEKVFLECVQDMDHENMFWYRQDPGLGLRLIYFSYDVKMKEKGDIPEGYSVSREKKERFSLILESASTNQTSMYLCASNRAGPLPGEQYFGPGTRLTVT.

This clonotype came up many times. CDR3 in DNA: TGTGCCAGCAGTTTCATAGGGGGGCGGGGGGGCGTTAGGAATGAGCAGTTCTTC. Its protein is CASSFIGGRGGVRNEQFF. This chain joins TRBV12-3 or TRBV12-4 and TRBJ2-1; 9 nucleotides agree with TRBD2. CDR3 length: 18 residues. The junction had 16 bases not matched to a gene; V was cut back by 3 bases and J by 7 bases.

As for this clonotype: A clone one base away is much larger, so this may be a read error. The rearrangement uses TRBV9 and TRBJ1-1, with D tentatively TRBD1 (5 bases). The length of the CDR3 is 14 residues. V was clipped by 3 bases and J by 5 bases, with 14 bases between them. Germline CDR1 SGDLS, CDR2 YYNGEE. This chain's CDR3 is CASSAVRVGTEAFF. The CDR3 region has the DNA TGTGCCAGCAGCGCAGTCAGGGTTGGAACTGAAGCTTTCTTT.

This clonotype was counted many times. The chain combines TRBV14 with TRBJ2-3; possibly TRBD1 for D (6 bases). V lost 2 bases, J lost 0 bases, and 12 bases lay in between. The V gene's germline CDR1 is SGHDN and CDR2 FVKESK. CDR3 length: 16 amino acids. This CDR3 reads CASSQFGDISTDTQYF. The CDR3 DNA sequence: TGTGCCAGCAGCCAATTCGGGGACATAAGCACAGATACGCAGTATTTT. The complete variable domain, with remaining parts taken from reference TRBV14 and TRBJ2-3, reads EAGVTQFPSHSVIEKGQTVTLRCDPISGHDNLYWYRRVMGKEIKFLLHFVKESKQDESGMPNNRFLAERTGGTYSTLKVQPAELEDSGVYFCASSQFGDISTDTQYFGPGTRLTVL.

This clonotype appeared many times. The rearrangement joins TRBV4-3 to TRBJ2-7; D remains unclear. The CDR3 extends over 15 amino acids. Germline CDR1 is LGHNA and CDR2 is YSLEER. V dropped 0 bases and J dropped 2 bases, with 11 bases sitting between them. CDR3 amino acids: CASSQESKDTYEQYF. Written as DNA, the CDR3 is TGCGCCAGCAGCCAAGAGTCGAAGGATACCTACGAGCAGTACTTC.

This clonotype was counted many times. The chain links TRBV7-9 to TRBJ2-4, with D perhaps matching TRBD2 (8 bases). The V gene lost 5 bases and the J gene lost 2 bases, with 19 bases spanning the gap. CDR1 is SEHNR, CDR2 FQNEAQ, per germline (reference sequence). There are 17 residues in the CDR3. In nucleotides, the CDR3 is TGTGCCAGCAGCCCAGGGGGAGCGGGAGATCCCAAAAACATTCAGTACTTC. This gives the protein CASSPGGAGDPKNIQYF.

This clonotype was counted many times. The V and J genes are TRBV9 and TRBJ2-3; weak D call: TRBD2 (6 bases). This CDR3 region has 16 residues. V was trimmed by 4 bases and J by 1 base, leaving 16 bases between them. Germline values: CDR1 SGDLS, CDR2 YYNGEE. CDR3 nucleotide sequence: TGTGCCAGCAGCCCCAGTGGGGGGATTGGCACAGATACGCAGTATTTT. Protein sequence: CASSPSGGIGTDTQYF.

This clonotype came up many times. The J gene is TRBJ1-6, the V gene TRBV7-9; D ambiguous. V lost 4 bases, J lost 11 bases, and 18 bases lay in between. The CDR3 is 15 residues long. Per germline, CDR1 SEHNR and CDR2 FQNEAQ (reference sequence). CDR3 loop: CASSSTNLGVAPLHF. The DNA for the CDR3 is TGTGCCAGCAGCTCAACAAACCTGGGCGTTGCACCCCTCCACTTT.

This clonotype was picked up many times. This chain joins TRBV27 and TRBJ1-1; maybe TRBD1 (6 bases). The V and J ends lost 7 bases and 4 bases respectively, with 16 bases between them. The CDR3 has 14 residues. Germline V gives CDR1 MNHEY, CDR2 SMNVEV (reference sequence). The CDR3 coding sequence is TGTGCCAGCATGTCTGGGGGCTTGGTCACTGAAGCTTTCTTT. Encoded protein: CASMSGGLVTEAFF.

This sequence joins TRBV4-3 and TRBJ1-3; 7 positions match TRBD1. CDR3 length equals 18 residues. J lost 0 bases, V lost 2 bases, and 10 bases had no gene match. Germline CDR1 and CDR2: LGHNA and YSLEER. The CDR3 coding sequence is TGCGCCAGCAGCCAACAATACAGGGGAAAAGGCTCTGGAAACACCATATATTTT. Its translation is CASSQQYRGKGSGNTIYF.

The rearrangement uses TRBV5-4 and TRBJ2-2; no firm D call. Germline V lookup: CDR1 SGHNT, CDR2 YYREEE (reference sequence). The CDR3 loop spans 14 amino acids. V lost 7 bases and J 4 bases, leaving 14 bases between the germline ends. Here the CDR3 reads CASSPGLSTGELFF. DNA of the CDR3: TGTGCCAGCTCCCCCGGCTTGAGCACCGGGGAGCTGTTTTTT.

Ten or more counts support this clonotype. The chain carries TRBV19 and TRBJ2-5; D possibly corresponds to TRBD2 (6 bases). Germline V lookup: CDR1 LNHDA, CDR2 SQIVND (reference sequence). The CDR3 is made up of 11 amino acids. V gave up 3 bases and J gave up 7 bases, with 6 bases separating them. The CDR3 spells CASSMEGTQYF. In DNA, the CDR3 is TGTGCCAGTAGTATGGAGGGGACCCAGTACTTC.

This chain uses TRBV27 with TRBJ2-7, with 9 bases matching TRBD2. The CDR3 spans 14 residues. V trimming: 8 bases; J trimming: 3 bases; junction bases outside the gene matches: 8. CDR1 and CDR2 (germline): MNHEY, SMNVEV (reference sequence). CDR3 amino acids: CASGLAGAYYEQYF. CDR3 coding DNA: TGTGCCAGCGGATTAGCGGGGGCTTACTACGAGCAGTACTTC.

This clonotype was counted many times. This chain uses TRBV29-1 with TRBJ2-7, with 13 bases matching TRBD2. Looked up from germline, CDR1 is SQVTM and CDR2 is ANQGSEA. The CDR3 has 15 amino acids. The V gene end was trimmed by 4 bases and the J gene end by 3 bases; junction bases not matched to a gene: 6. The CDR3 protein is CSVGGGLAGLYEQYF. CDR3 sequence (DNA): TGCAGCGTTGGAGGGGGACTAGCGGGACTCTACGAGCAGTACTTC.

This clonotype was detected ten times or more. The rearrangement uses TRBV2 and TRBJ2-5, with 8 bases that match TRBD1. There are 15 residues in the CDR3. Germline CDR1 SNHLY, CDR2 FYNNEI. With 7 bases clipped from V and 5 bases from J, the junction kept 12 bases outside the gene matches. The CDR3 here is CASTSLTGVLETQYF. CDR3 nucleotide sequence: TGTGCCAGCACCTCTTTGACAGGGGTGTTGGAGACCCAGTACTTC.

A note on this clonotype: One end of the junction is discordant with germline, which a read error may explain. Written as DNA, the CDR3 is TGTGCCAGCAGCCAAGATCTGAGTAGCAATCGGCCCCAGCATTTT. The encoded protein is CASSQDLSSNRPQHF. The V call is TRBV3-1, the J call TRBJ1-5; D is uncertain. Germline V lookup: CDR1 LGHDT, CDR2 YNNKEL (reference sequence). The CDR3 is made up of 15 amino acids.

This clonotype was observed at least ten times. V usage is TRBV7-9 and J usage is TRBJ1-1; D gene ambiguous. Trimming stripped 0 bases from V and 1 base from J, with 3 bases between. CDR1 is SEHNR and CDR2 is FQNEAQ in the germline V gene (reference sequence). This CDR3 contains 13 residues. The CDR3 reads CASSLATNTEAFF. In DNA, the CDR3 is TGTGCCAGCAGCTTAGCCACGAACACTGAAGCTTTCTTT.

This clonotype was recorded at least ten times. V is TRBV2 and J is TRBJ2-5, with D unresolved. Germline CDR1 reads SNHLY; CDR2 reads FYNNEI. The CDR3 covers 16 residues. V lost 3 bases and J lost 2, with 16 bases in between. The CDR3: CASSDSGFVLQETQYF. In DNA, the CDR3 is TGTGCCAGCAGTGATTCCGGCTTCGTCTTACAAGAGACCCAGTACTTC.

This clonotype was recorded many times. The V and J genes are TRBV7-9 and TRBJ2-3, with TRBD2 as a possible D gene (7 bases). Looked up from germline, CDR1 is SEHNR and CDR2 is FQNEAQ (reference sequence). This CDR3 spans 14 amino acids. Trimming removed 7 bases from V and 3 bases from J, with 14 bases in between. The CDR3 bases are TGTGCCAGCATAGAAGAGGGGGGGACAGATACGCAGTATTTT. Translation gives CASIEEGGTDTQYF.

This clonotype was found many times. The V and J genes are TRBV27 and TRBJ1-1; no definite D call. The germline V gene has CDR1 MNHEY and CDR2 SMNVEV (reference sequence). V was clipped by 5 bases and J by 1 base, with 11 bases between them. This CDR3 is 14 amino acids long. The CDR3 here is CASSLSAGNTEAFF. In DNA form, the CDR3 reads TGTGCCAGCAGTCTAAGCGCAGGGAACACTGAAGCTTTCTTT.

This clonotype turned up a few times. V usage is TRBV4-1 and J usage is TRBJ2-7, with a tentative D call TRBD2 (6 bases). This CDR3 is built from 15 residues. V was clipped by 3 bases and J by 3 bases, with 15 bases between them. CDR1 MGHRA and CDR2 YSYEKL come from the germline V gene. The CDR3 sequence: CASSQKFPGLYEQYF. In nucleotides, the CDR3 is TGCGCCAGCAGCCAGAAATTTCCGGGACTCTACGAGCAGTACTTC.

The sample holds many counts of this clonotype. V gene TRBV6-5 combines with J gene TRBJ2-4; D may be TRBD1 (6 bases). This CDR3 comprises 15 residues. Germline V gene sequence: CDR1 MNHEY, CDR2 SVGAGI. V lost 6 bases to trimming and J lost 1 base, with 13 bases between them. CDR3: CASSRTGFAKNIQYF. The DNA for the CDR3 is TGTGCCAGCAGCAGAACAGGGTTCGCCAAAAACATTCAGTACTTC.